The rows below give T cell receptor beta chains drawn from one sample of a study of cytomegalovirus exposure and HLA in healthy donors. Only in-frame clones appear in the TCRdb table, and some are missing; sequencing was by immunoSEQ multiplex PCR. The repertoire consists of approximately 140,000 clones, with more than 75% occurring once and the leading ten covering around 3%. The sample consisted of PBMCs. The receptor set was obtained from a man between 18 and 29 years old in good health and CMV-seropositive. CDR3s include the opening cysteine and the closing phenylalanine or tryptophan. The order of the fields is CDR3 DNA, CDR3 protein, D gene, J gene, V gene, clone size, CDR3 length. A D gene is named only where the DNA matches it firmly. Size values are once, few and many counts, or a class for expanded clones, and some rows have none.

DNA: TGCGCCAGCACCTTGTCAGGGACACCCGCGAACACCGGGGAGCTGTTTTTT
CDR3: CASTLSGTPANTGELFF
D: .
J: TRBJ2-2
V: TRBV5-1
size: .
length: 17

DNA: TGTGCCAGCAGTGAATGGGTAGCGCTCTACGAGCAGTACTTC
CDR3: CASSEWVALYEQYF
D: .
J: TRBJ2-7
V: TRBV6-1
size: .
length: 14

DNA: TGTGCCAGCAGCCCTAGGTCGGGGCTAGCGGACAATGAGCAGTTCTTC
CDR3: CASSPRSGLADNEQFF
D: TRBD2
J: TRBJ2-1
V: TRBV9
size: .
length: 16

DNA: TGCGCCAGCAGGGACCAGGGGGACTACGAGCAGTACTTC
CDR3: CASRDQGDYEQYF
D: TRBD1
J: TRBJ2-7
V: TRBV5-1
size: .
length: 13

DNA: TGTGCCATTCTAGACAGTCCGTCTAGCGAGCAGTACTTC
CDR3: CAILDSPSSEQYF
D: .
J: TRBJ2-7
V: TRBV10-3
size: .
length: 13

DNA: TGTGCCGGAAGGGGACAGGGCCCCCTCGAGCAGTACTTC
CDR3: CAGRGQGPLEQYF
D: TRBD1
J: TRBJ2-7
V: TRBV6-1
size: once
length: 13

DNA: TGTGCCAGCAGCCTAGCGGGAGAGTACAATGAGCAGTTCTTC
CDR3: CASSLAGEYNEQFF
D: TRBD2
J: TRBJ2-1
V: TRBV27
size: .
length: 14

DNA: TGTGCCAGTAGTGCAGTGACAGGGGTCAATGAGCAGTTCTTC
CDR3: CASSAVTGVNEQFF
D: TRBD1
J: TRBJ2-1
V: TRBV19
size: .
length: 14

DNA: TGTGCTAGTGCCCCCATGGTAGAGGACAATGAGCAGTTCTTC
CDR3: CASAPMVEDNEQFF
D: .
J: TRBJ2-1
V: TRBV12-5
size: .
length: 14

DNA: TGTGCCAGCAGCTTGGATCCAGGGGGAGACACCGGGGAGCTGTTTTTT
CDR3: CASSLDPGGDTGELFF
D: TRBD1
J: TRBJ2-2
V: TRBV5-6
size: .
length: 16

DNA: TGTGCCAGCAGCGGTCAGGGGGCTGGGGCCAACGTCCTGACTTTC
CDR3: CASSGQGAGANVLTF
D: TRBD1
J: TRBJ2-6
V: TRBV7-9
size: .
length: 15

DNA: TGTGCCAGCATCAGCGGGACTCCTCAAGAGACCCAGTACTTC
CDR3: CASISGTPQETQYF
D: TRBD2
J: TRBJ2-5
V: TRBV7-2
size: .
length: 14

DNA: TGTGCCAGCAGCTTAGCACAGGTCAATCAGCCCCAGCATTTT
CDR3: CASSLAQVNQPQHF
D: .
J: TRBJ1-5
V: TRBV5-8
size: .
length: 14

DNA: TGCGCCAGCAGCTCAAGAGGTTCGGGTATGGACGAGCAGTACTTC
CDR3: CASSSRGSGMDEQYF
D: .
J: TRBJ2-7
V: TRBV5-1
size: once
length: 15

DNA: TGCGCCAGCTGTGGGGGGGGATGGAAGGGTGGGACAGATACGCAGTATTTT
CDR3: CASCGGGWKGGTDTQYF
D: TRBD2
J: TRBJ2-3
V: TRBV5-1
size: .
length: 17

DNA: TGTGCCAGTAGTATGGAAGGGGGCGCGTCTGAAGCTTTCTTT
CDR3: CASSMEGGASEAFF
D: TRBD1
J: TRBJ1-1
V: TRBV19
size: few
length: 14

DNA: TGTGCCAGCAGTTACGACAGGGTTTCACCCCTCCACTTT
CDR3: CASSYDRVSPLHF
D: TRBD1
J: TRBJ1-6
V: TRBV6-5
size: .
length: 13

DNA: TGTGCCAGCAGTTACTCGACCGACAGGGTATTCTATGGCTACACCTTC
CDR3: CASSYSTDRVFYGYTF
D: TRBD1
J: TRBJ1-2
V: TRBV6-5
size: .
length: 16

DNA: TGTGCTAGTGGTCTAAGTAGCAATCAGCCCCAGCATTTT
CDR3: CASGLSSNQPQHF
D: .
J: TRBJ1-5
V: TRBV12-5
size: .
length: 13

DNA: TGTGCCAGCAGCCCATTAGACGAGCAGTACTTC
CDR3: CASSPLDEQYF
D: .
J: TRBJ2-7
V: TRBV7-9
size: .
length: 11

DNA: TGCAGCGTTGTCCCCCCGACGGGCGAGCAGTACTTC
CDR3: CSVVPPTGEQYF
D: .
J: TRBJ2-7
V: TRBV29-1
size: .
length: 12

DNA: TGTGCCAGCAGCGTAGCCCGGGACAGCAACTATGGCTACACCTTC
CDR3: CASSVARDSNYGYTF
D: TRBD1
J: TRBJ1-2
V: TRBV9
size: .
length: 15